Below, one T cell receptor (beta chain) is given with its context. The data originate from a study of shared clonotypes between healthy human individuals. V shed 0 bases, J shed 4 bases, and the junction held 6 bases outside the gene matches. The CDR3 has 16 amino acids. Per germline, CDR1 MGHRA and CDR2 YSYEKL. It was at deep level that the assay was run. Template for every sorted-subset replicate PCR totaled 200 to 250 ng DNA, around 32,000 T cell genomes. The method was immunoSEQ multiplex PCR; TCRdb's version includes in-frame clones alone and lacks a portion of them. The table includes about 800,000 clones, around 96% detected once. Terminally differentiated effector memory CD45RA+ cells were left out of the naive CD8 fraction, which was CD45RO-negative and positively selected for CCR7.

The rearrangement joins TRBV4-1 to TRBJ2-7; TRBD2 agrees at 10 bases. The sequence was obtained from a man younger than 40 in good health. The source material was naive CD8+ T cells sorted from blood. In DNA form, the CDR3 reads TGCGCCAGCAGCCAAGATGAGGGGGGACTAGCGTACGAGCAGTACTTC. Translation: CASSQDEGGLAYEQYF.